One and the same sample provided the 19 T cell receptor beta chains below, sequenced in a study of technical replicates of blood from a few donors. Measured with immunoSEQ multiplex PCR; TCRdb has only the in-frame clones, and not every one. The sample shows nearly 80,000 clones, 96% of them seen only once. Sequencing was performed on T cells isolated from PBMCs. The receptors derive from a human donor in good health.

This rearrangement joins TRBV9 to TRBJ1-5; D is unclear. Trimming shortened V by 2 bases and J by 9 bases, and 18 bases separated the two germline ends. Germline lookup yields CDR1 SGDLS and CDR2 YYNGEE. This CDR3 contains 15 residues. The CDR3 sequence is CASSVSLRNESPQHF. DNA of the CDR3: TGTGCCAGCAGCGTGTCACTTCGCAATGAGTCGCCCCAGCATTTT.

The rearrangement links TRBV18 to TRBJ2-7; D is unresolved. V gave up 5 bases and J gave up 4 bases, with 9 bases separating them. The germline CDR1 and CDR2 sequences are KGHSH and LQKENI. The CDR3 is 12 amino acids. The CDR3 sequence is CASSSRLYEQYF. CDR3 sequence (DNA): TGTGCCAGCTCATCGCGCCTATACGAGCAGTACTTC.

This chain joins TRBV19 and TRBJ1-1; unclear D gene. V gave up 3 bases and J gave up 0 bases, with 5 bases separating them. The germline V gene has CDR1 LNHDA and CDR2 SQIVND (reference sequence). The CDR3 covers 13 residues. CDR3 residues: CASSMSVNTEAFF. The CDR3 DNA sequence: TGTGCCAGTAGTATGTCAGTGAACACTGAAGCTTTCTTT.

Turning to this clone: This sample also contains other DNA sequences that code for the same CDR3. The chain couples TRBV29-1 to TRBJ2-7; a weak D match, TRBD2 (5 bases). V was clipped by 4 bases and J by 0 bases, with 10 bases between them. Germline values: CDR1 SQVTM, CDR2 ANQGSEA. This CDR3 contains 13 residues. The CDR3 region has the DNA TGCAGCGTTGGAGGAGGTAGCTCCTACGAGCAGTACTTC. Its translation: CSVGGGSSYEQYF.

This clone occurred once. The chain employs TRBV28 and TRBJ1-4, with D possibly being TRBD1 (5 bases). V lost 1 base to trimming and J lost 6 bases, with 15 bases between them. The V gene's germline CDR1 is MDHEN and CDR2 SYDVKM. The CDR3 contains 16 residues. This CDR3 reads CASSLFVVGGHEKLFF. CDR3 sequence (DNA): TGTGCCAGCAGTTTATTTGTTGTGGGGGGACATGAAAAACTGTTTTTT.

The V and J genes are TRBV4-1 and TRBJ2-3, with TRBD2 as a possible D gene (5 bases). This CDR3 is built from 16 residues. Germline V gives CDR1 MGHRA, CDR2 YSYEKL. V lost 1 base to trimming and J lost 6 bases, with 17 bases between them. The CDR3 loop reads CASSQVGKAVRDTQYF. The CDR3 DNA reads as TGCGCCAGCAGCCAAGTTGGGAAAGCGGTTAGGGATACGCAGTATTTT.

This chain links TRBV5-1 with TRBJ1-1; D not resolved. Germline values: CDR1 SGHRS, CDR2 YFSETQ. V lost 5 bases and J 3 bases, leaving 11 bases between the germline ends. This CDR3 comprises 13 residues. The CDR3 spells CASSPELYTEAFF. In nucleotides, the CDR3 is TGCGCCAGCAGTCCGGAGCTCTACACTGAAGCTTTCTTT.

This sequence joins TRBV5-4 and TRBJ2-3; TRBD2 is a possible D gene (6 bases). The CDR3 runs to 14 residues. Looked up from germline, CDR1 is SGHNT and CDR2 is YYREEE (reference sequence). Trimming stripped 2 bases from V and 0 bases from J, with 7 bases between. This CDR3 reads CASSLAGSTDTQYF. CDR3 nucleotides: TGTGCCAGCAGCTTAGCGGGTAGCACAGATACGCAGTATTTT.

The J gene is TRBJ2-7, the V gene TRBV30, with 8 bases identical to TRBD2. After removal of 8 bases from V and 0 bases from J, the junction contained 12 bases not matched to a gene. This CDR3 contains 15 residues. CDR1 and CDR2 (germline): GTSNPN, SVGIG (reference sequence). The CDR3 sequence: CAGEWQRGTSYEQYF. The CDR3 nucleotides read TGTGCCGGGGAGTGGCAGCGGGGGACCTCCTACGAGCAGTACTTC.

The chain is built from TRBV6-4 and TRBJ1-2; 8 bases map to TRBD1. Unmatched junction bases numbered 7, after V lost 6 bases and J lost 4 bases. The CDR3 covers 14 residues. Per germline, CDR1 MRHNA and CDR2 SNTAGT. The DNA for the CDR3 is TGTGCCAGCAGGACAGGGGAGCCCTTCTATGGCTACACCTTC. This sequence encodes CASRTGEPFYGYTF.

The rearrangement uses TRBV7-9 and TRBJ1-2; tentative D call: TRBD1 (5 bases). Germline loops: CDR1 SEHNR, CDR2 FQNEAQ (reference sequence). Trimming stripped 6 bases from V and 7 bases from J, with 24 bases between. This CDR3 has 16 residues. CDR3 sequence: CASRPTGGEQVAGYTF. DNA of the CDR3: TGTGCCAGCAGACCAACGGGGGGGGAACAGGTGGCTGGCTACACCTTC.

This chain connects TRBV4-1 to TRBJ1-4, with 8 nucleotides matching TRBD1. With 5 bases clipped from V and 11 bases from J, the junction kept 10 bases outside the gene matches. Germline CDR1 and CDR2: MGHRA and YSYEKL. The CDR3 is 14 residues long. The CDR3 is CASSSGQGEEKLFF. CDR3 sequence (DNA): TGCGCCAGCAGCTCCGGACAGGGAGAGGAGAAACTGTTTTTT.

The V and J genes are TRBV4-3 and TRBJ2-3; TRBD2 matches 9 bases. The CDR3 sequence is 21 residues long. V trimming: 0 bases; J trimming: 4 bases; junction bases outside the gene matches: 20. Germline V lookup: CDR1 LGHNA, CDR2 YSLEER. CDR3 nucleotide sequence: TGCGCCAGCAGCCAAGACCCCGGACTCCGAAGTGAATTAGCGGGAGCAGATACGCAGTATTTT. It encodes CASSQDPGLRSELAGADTQYF.

V is TRBV6-1 and J is TRBJ2-2; no clear D. Germline V CDR1 and CDR2: MNHNS, SASEGT. Trimming removed 7 bases from V and 8 bases from J, with 11 bases in between. The CDR3 has 12 amino acids. The CDR3 coding sequence is TGTGCCAGCACCCTAAGCCCGGGGGAGCTGTTTTTT. This sequence encodes CASTLSPGELFF.

V and J are TRBV6-1 and TRBJ1-2; 9 nucleotides align to TRBD1. Germline CDR1 is MNHNS and CDR2 is SASEGT. The CDR3 has 15 residues. After removal of 6 bases from V and 7 bases from J, the junction contained 12 bases not matched to a gene. CDR3: CASRDRDRVLAGYTF. In DNA, the CDR3 is TGTGCCAGCAGGGACCGGGACAGGGTTCTTGCTGGCTACACCTTC.

The chain carries TRBV11-3 and TRBJ2-5, with no clear D. Trimming took 1 base from V and 3 from J, leaving 3 bases between them. CDR3 length equals 12 residues. The germline V gene encodes CDR1 SGHNT and CDR2 YENEEA. CDR3 residues: CASSLGEETQYF. CDR3 bases: TGTGCCAGCAGCTTAGGAGAAGAGACCCAGTACTTC.

The chain recombines TRBV5-6 with TRBJ1-2; weak D call: TRBD1 (6 bases). V lost 10 bases, J lost 2 bases, and 15 bases lay in between. The CDR3 sequence is 13 residues long. Germline V lookup: CDR1 SGHDT, CDR2 YYEEEE. The CDR3: CAGPFGTNYGYTF. In DNA, the CDR3 is TGTGCCGGCCCCTTCGGGACAAACTATGGCTACACCTTC.

This clone is a singleton in its sample. This rearrangement joins TRBV18 to TRBJ1-2; a possible D gene is TRBD1 (6 bases). Deletions cut 2 bases from V and 8 bases from J, with 12 bases between. The CDR3 is 13 amino acids. From germline, CDR1 is KGHSH and CDR2 LQKENI. CDR3 region: CASSPSGTNGYTF. CDR3 bases: TGTGCCAGCTCACCATCCGGGACAAACGGCTACACCTTC. Full variable domain (missing parts from reference TRBV18 and TRBJ1-2): NAGVMQNPRHLVRRRGQEARLRCSPMKGHSHVYWYRQLPEEGLKFMVYLQKENIIDESGMPKERFSAEFPKEGPSILRIQQVVRGDSAAYFCASSPSGTNGYTFGSGTRLTVV.

This clone is a singleton in its sample. V and J are TRBV7-8 and TRBJ2-1, with 7 bases identical to TRBD2. Germline CDR1 SGHVS, CDR2 FQNEAQ. The V gene end was trimmed by 1 base and the J gene end by 8 bases; junction bases not matched to a gene: 11. The CDR3 totals 16 residues. CDR3 loop: CASSLGWGGVQDEQFF. The CDR3 DNA reads TGTGCCAGCAGCTTAGGATGGGGGGGAGTGCAGGATGAGCAGTTCTTC.